This passage covers 21 T cell receptor beta chains from one sample sequenced in a study of T and B cells in COVID-19 patients. Each TRB amplification used about 220-500 ng of genomic DNA from blood. BIOMED2 TRB-A/B primer pools were used in multiplex TRB PCR. TCRdb reprocessed the multiplex PCR reads via MiXCR and lists one record per CDR3 protein. The repertoire consists of around 7,700 distinct CDR3 sequences, with 25% to 40% occurring once and the leading ten covering approximately 24%. Specimen: blood. These receptor sequences come from a human donor who had recovered from COVID-19.

This clonotype was observed once. A read error is likely, as this CDR3 ends without the conserved phenylalanine or tryptophan. CDR3 sequence reads: CASSLQETQYL. The CDR3 DNA sequence: TGTGCCAGCAGCTTGCAAGAGACCCAGTACCTC. The V call is TRBV5-1, the J call TRBJ2-5; the D is unclear. CDR1 SGHRS and CDR2 YFSETQ come from the germline V gene. The CDR3 covers 11 residues.

There are a few counts of this clonotype. J is TRBJ1-5 and V is TRBV6-1; the D gene is possibly TRBD1 (5 bases). V lost 3 bases and J lost 0, with 6 bases in between. Germline V gene data show CDR1 as MNHNS and CDR2 as SASEGT. This CDR3 has 14 amino acids. The CDR3 DNA is TGTGCCAGCAGTGACCAGGGTAGCAATCAGCCCCAGCATTTT. It is translated as CASSDQGSNQPQHF.

The chain couples TRBV7-2 to TRBJ1-6; no definite D call. Trimming left V 3 bases short and J 9 bases short, with 12 bases between. Germline CDR1 SGHTA, CDR2 FQGNSA. The CDR3 length is 14 residues. DNA of the CDR3: TGTGCCAGCAGCTTCCAGGTCCCGGGTTCACCCCTCCACTTT. It is translated as CASSFQVPGSPLHF.

The CDR3 is CATHDASDRGHTQYF. The CDR3 DNA reads TGTGCCACTCATGACGCATCCGACCGAGGACATACGCAGTATTTT. The chain joins TRBV24-1 to TRBJ2-3; D not certain. This CDR3 is 15 amino acids long. Germline CDR1 and CDR2: KGHDR and SFDVKD. V lost 10 bases and J 7 bases, leaving 23 bases between the germline ends.

The chain joins TRBV20-1 to TRBJ2-1; D may be TRBD2 (7 bases). Looked up from germline, CDR1 is DFQATT and CDR2 is SNEGSKA (reference sequence). V lost 4 bases to trimming and J lost 4 bases, with 17 bases between them. CDR3 length: 15 amino acids. CDR3 bases: TGCAGTGCTAAGCATGGGGGGGGGACATACAATGAGCAGTTCTTC. It codes for CSAKHGGGTYNEQFF.

In this sample, this clonotype turned up once. This rearrangement joins TRBV5-4 to TRBJ1-5; D unclear. V lost 1 base, J lost 0 bases, and 8 bases lay in between. Germline V gene sequence: CDR1 SGHNT, CDR2 YYREEE (reference sequence). The CDR3 runs to 15 residues. CDR3 bases: TGTGCCAGCAGCTTGAGCCCAGATAGCAATCAGCCCCAGCATTTT. Residues: CASSLSPDSNQPQHF.

V is TRBV10-3 and J is TRBJ2-3; 12 bases are a match to TRBD2. Losses at the gene ends were 3 bases for V and 2 bases for J; bases not matched to a gene: 24. There are 23 residues in the CDR3. Germline V gene data show CDR1 as ENHRY and CDR2 as SYGVKD. DNA of the CDR3: TGTGCCATCAGTGAACCCATTCTAGCGGGGGGGCTAGGATCGGGTGAGTACACAGATACGCAGTATTTT. This codes for CAISEPILAGGLGSGEYTDTQYF.

The sample holds a few counts of this clonotype. V usage is TRBV27 and J usage is TRBJ1-5; 9 bases line up with TRBD1. The V and J ends lost 6 bases and 3 bases, in that order; junction bases with no gene match: 6. This CDR3 region has 15 residues. Germline V gene sequence: CDR1 MNHEY, CDR2 SMNVEV (reference sequence). CDR3 nucleotide sequence: TGTGCCAGCAGCATTGGGACAGGGTACAATCAGCCCCAGCATTTT. Protein sequence: CASSIGTGYNQPQHF.

The V and J genes are TRBV19 and TRBJ1-2, with a tentative D call TRBD1 (5 bases). CDR1 LNHDA and CDR2 SQIVND come from the germline V gene (reference sequence). V was pared by 5 bases and J by 2 bases, with 24 bases between. This CDR3 spans 18 amino acids. CDR3 loop: CASSSPGSSATVNYGYTF. The CDR3 DNA sequence: TGTGCCAGTAGTTCCCCCGGGTCTTCCGCGACAGTGAACTATGGCTACACCTTC.

This clonotype was observed a few times. This chain connects TRBV5-4 to TRBJ2-3, with D maybe TRBD1 (5 bases). The CDR3 has 15 amino acids. The germline gives CDR1 SGHNT, CDR2 YYREEE (reference sequence). Trimming cost V 0 bases and J 0 bases, with 8 bases left between them. The CDR3 nucleotides read TGTGCCAGCAGCTTGGAGGGGTCTAGCACAGATACGCAGTATTTT. Its translation is CASSLEGSSTDTQYF.

In its sample, this clonotype is medium-sized (0.01 to 0.1%). This sequence joins TRBV6-1 and TRBJ2-3; D might be TRBD1 (5 bases). The V end was cut by 3 bases, the J end by 0 bases, with 10 bases between. Germline V lookup: CDR1 MNHNS, CDR2 SASEGT. The CDR3 runs to 15 residues. CDR3 amino acids: CASSDRDRSTDTQYF. CDR3 DNA sequence: TGTGCCAGCAGTGATCGCGACAGAAGCACAGATACGCAGTATTTT.

DNA of the CDR3: TGTGCCAGCGGGACTAGTTCGCAAGGTACGCAGTATTTT. This gives the protein CASGTSSQGTQYF. The chain employs TRBV7-9 and TRBJ2-3; 8 bases align to TRBD2. The CDR3 is 13 amino acids. From germline, CDR1 is SEHNR and CDR2 FQNEAQ (reference sequence). Trimming at V came to 8 bases and at J to 8 bases, leaving 9 bases not matched to a gene.

J is TRBJ2-7 and V is TRBV5-6; D remains unclear. V was pared by 2 bases and J by 7 bases, with 10 bases between. The CDR3 totals 12 residues. Germline lookup yields CDR1 SGHDT and CDR2 YYEEEE. This CDR3 reads CASSFFRTEQYF. CDR3 nucleotides: TGTGCCAGCAGCTTTTTCCGTACGGAGCAGTACTTC.

This chain uses TRBV6-5 with TRBJ2-3, with 10 bases aligning to TRBD2. This CDR3 spans 16 amino acids. Germline loops: CDR1 MNHEY, CDR2 SVGAGI. V dropped 5 bases and J dropped 6; count of bases not matched to a gene: 11. CDR3 nucleotide sequence: TGTGCCAGCAGTCATTCCACTACTAGCGGGGACGATACGCAGTATTTT. Its translation is CASSHSTTSGDDTQYF.

This clonotype qualifies as medium-sized. The genes are TRBV6-2 or TRBV6-3 and TRBJ2-5, with 10 bases identical to TRBD2. V lost 4 bases, J lost 1 base, and 3 bases stayed unmatched. Germline loops: CDR1 MNHEY, CDR2 SVGEGT. CDR3 length: 15 amino acids. For the CDR3, the DNA is TGTGCCAGCAGTTCTGGGACTAGCGCCCAAGAGACCCAGTACTTC. This gives the protein CASSSGTSAQETQYF.

This clonotype counts as medium-sized (0.01 to 0.1%). For the CDR3, the DNA is TGTGCCAGCAGCCCTAATGGGGGCGCGTCAGATACGCAGTATTTT. Amino acid sequence: CASSPNGGASDTQYF. This rearrangement joins TRBV6-5 to TRBJ2-3; the D gene is possibly TRBD1 (6 bases). V lost 6 bases and J lost 4, with 17 bases in between. The CDR3 extends over 15 amino acids. CDR1 MNHEY and CDR2 SVGAGI come from the germline V gene.

This chain connects TRBV5-1 to TRBJ2-1; no firm D call. Germline V lookup: CDR1 SGHRS, CDR2 YFSETQ. The CDR3 sequence is 13 residues long. Trimming pared 0 bases from V and 12 bases from J, leaving 13 bases between. The CDR3 protein is CASSLVTVFGQFF. In nucleotides, the CDR3 is TGCGCCAGCAGCTTGGTAACAGTTTTTGGGCAGTTCTTC.

In its sample, this clonotype is medium-sized (0.01 to 0.1%). This chain joins TRBV6-6 and TRBJ2-1; TRBD2 matches at 10 bases. The junction had 2 bases not matched to a gene; V was cut back by 2 bases and J by 4 bases. Germline-derived CDR1 and CDR2 are MNHNY and SVGAGI (reference sequence). The CDR3 sequence is 15 residues long. CDR3 amino acids: CASSYPAGGYNEQFF. DNA of the CDR3: TGTGCCAGCAGTTACCCAGCGGGGGGGTACAATGAGCAGTTCTTC.

This clonotype was seen more than once but under ten times. The chain carries TRBV5-4 and TRBJ2-2; TRBD1 aligns across 12 bases. This CDR3 contains 16 residues. Germline V CDR1 and CDR2: SGHNT, YYREEE (reference sequence). V shed 4 bases and J 1 base; nucleotides not matched to a gene: 2. CDR3 nucleotide sequence: TGTGCCAGCAGCGGGGACAGGGGGCTGAACACCGGGGAGCTGTTTTTT. This sequence encodes CASSGDRGLNTGELFF.

This clonotype was seen a handful of times. The chain carries TRBV12-3 or TRBV12-4 and TRBJ2-5; D gene unclear. The CDR3 covers 14 residues. The V end was cut by 6 bases, the J end by 8 bases, with 19 bases between. The CDR3 reads CASSGVAQRPTQYF. DNA for the CDR3: TGTGCCAGCAGCGGAGTGGCGCAGAGACCCACCCAGTACTTC.

In its sample, this clonotype was seen a few times. The gene calls are TRBV19 and TRBJ1-2; 12 bases are shared with TRBD1. V trimming: 3 bases; J trimming: 5 bases; junction bases outside the gene matches: 7. The CDR3 has 16 residues. Germline-derived CDR1 and CDR2 are LNHDA and SQIVND (reference sequence). The CDR3 region is CASSMWDRGPSYGYTF. The CDR3 DNA is TGTGCCAGTAGTATGTGGGACAGGGGGCCCTCGTATGGCTACACCTTC.